The sequence of this TCR beta chain was determined in a study of T cell responses to AZD1222 COVID-19 vaccine. Some clones are missing from TCRdb's copy, which holds only in-frame ones; the method was immunoSEQ multiplex PCR. The table shows 110,000 to 150,000 clones, with around 87% occurring only once. The CDR3 runs 14 residues. V was cut by 0 bases and J by 0 bases, with 3 bases left in between. The V gene's germline CDR1 is SEHNR and CDR2 FQNEAQ (reference sequence). The V gene is TRBV7-9, the J gene TRBJ1-3, with unresolved D. This specimen was peripheral blood, taken on day 0 of AZD1222 vaccination. The TCR comes from an adult in good health. Here the CDR3 DNA reads TGTGCCAGCAGCTTAGCCATCTCTGGAAACACCATATATTTT. Amino acids: CASSLAISGNTIYF. Filled out from reference TRBV7-9 and TRBJ1-3, the complete variable domain reads DTGVSQNPRHKITKRGQNVTFRCDPISEHNRLYWYRQTLGQGPEFLTYFQNEAQLEKSRLLSDRFSAERPKGSFSTLEIQRTEQGDSAMYLCASSLAISGNTIYFGEGSWLTVV.